The 27 T cell receptor beta chains below come from one sample, sequenced in a study of low-dose radiotherapy and immunotherapy resistance in tumors. First-strand cDNA relied on TRAV- and TRBV-specific primers spanning alpha and beta chains. TCRs were amplified for 15 to 20 PCR cycles with a constant-region primer and V-primer adapter. MiXCR was run by TCRdb on the reads, yielding one entry per CDR3 protein. The sample yields 9,500 to 10,000 distinct CDR3 sequences, about 68% seen once. Receptor source: a human donor with advanced metastatic prostate, ovarian, gallbladder or colorectal cancer (not recorded which). This table probably holds off-target reads from a library built for another chain.

The chain combines TRBV7-9 with TRBJ1-1; 12 nucleotides line up with TRBD1. Trimming at V came to 5 bases and at J to 0 bases, leaving 4 bases not matched to a gene. The CDR3 covers 16 residues. Germline CDR1 and CDR2: SEHNR and FQNEAQ (reference sequence). For the CDR3, the DNA is TGTGCCAGCAGCCGCGGGACAGGGGGCTTGAACACTGAAGCTTTCTTT. As protein: CASSRGTGGLNTEAFF.

As for this clonotype: An end of the junction differs from the germline gene, which may be a read error. This sequence joins TRBV5-3 and TRBJ1-1, with no clear D. TRBV5-3 is an open reading frame, and its role is uncertain. The CDR3 extends over 13 amino acids. CDR3 loop: CASSLDTNTEAFF. The CDR3 DNA sequence: TGTGCCAGCAGCTTGGATACGAACACTGAAGCTTTCTTT.

There are a few counts of this clonotype. The J gene is TRBJ1-5, the V gene TRBV28; D call uncertain. The CDR3 has 12 amino acids. CDR1 and CDR2 (germline): MDHEN, SYDVKM. V lost 0 bases and J 7 bases, leaving 4 bases between the germline ends. Written as DNA, the CDR3 is TGTGCCAGCAGTTTATGGGGACAGCCCCAGCATTTT. It encodes CASSLWGQPQHF.

The chain joins TRBV5-3 to TRBJ2-7; a possible D gene is TRBD2 (6 bases). TRBV5-3 falls under the ORF class, with uncertain function. CDR3 size: 14 residues. V lost 8 bases and J lost 2, with 17 bases in between. The DNA of the CDR3 is TGTGCCAGCAGCCCTCGCGGGGAGCCCTACGAGCAGTACTTC. Translated: CASSPRGEPYEQYF.

The sample holds one count of this clonotype. V is TRBV2 and J is TRBJ2-2; 7 bases map to TRBD2. Germline V gene lookup returns CDR1 SNHLY and CDR2 FYNNEI. Losses at the gene ends were 5 bases for V and 1 base for J; bases not matched to a gene: 4. The CDR3 runs to 15 residues. The CDR3 region has the DNA TGTGCCAGCAGTACGCTAGCGGAGAACACCGGGGAGCTGTTTTTT. Translated, it gives CASSTLAENTGELFF.

This chain connects TRBV2 to TRBJ2-7, with D uncertain. Trimming cost V 4 bases and J 3 bases, with 10 bases left between them. The germline gives CDR1 SNHLY, CDR2 FYNNEI. The CDR3 is made up of 13 amino acids. This CDR3 reads CASSAYRYYEQYF. CDR3 bases: TGTGCCAGCAGTGCCTACAGATACTACGAGCAGTACTTC. The full variable domain, its missing parts supplied by reference TRBV2 and TRBJ2-7, is EPEVTQTPSHQVTQMGQEVILRCVPISNHLYFYWYRQILGQKVEFLVSFYNNEISEKSEIFDDQFSVERPDGSNFTLKIRSTKLEDSAMYFCASSAYRYYEQYFGPGTRLTVT.

About this clonotype: Without the conserved terminal phenylalanine or tryptophan, this CDR3 likely stems from a read error. The DNA is left out, because the CDR3 cannot be placed on it with certainty; the CDR3 is given as TCRdb lists it. This chain connects TRBV29-1 to TRBJ2-7; the DNA was not used to check the table's D call, TRBD1. Germline V gives CDR1 SQVTM, CDR2 ANQGSEA. Both ends counted, the CDR3 spans 12 residues. CDR3 sequence: CSVEDLRDGALI.

CDR3 DNA sequence: TGTGCCAGCAGTTACGGGAGTTCGGGGGTACAGTACTTC. This sequence encodes CASSYGSSGVQYF. The V gene is TRBV6-8, the J gene TRBJ2-5, with D possibly TRBD2 on 6 matching bases. The germline gives CDR1 MNHGY, CDR2 SAAAGT. This CDR3 comprises 13 residues. V gave up 2 bases and J gave up 11 bases, with 15 bases separating them.

The chain is built from TRBV29-1 and TRBJ2-1, with 11 bases aligning to TRBD2. Germline V CDR1 and CDR2: SQVTM, ANQGSEA. The CDR3 is 15 residues long. V lost 6 bases, J lost 8 bases, and 12 bases stayed unmatched. Written as DNA, the CDR3 is TGCAGCGTCGGTCCGGGACTAGCGGTGGGCGATGAGCAGTTCTTC. It codes for CSVGPGLAVGDEQFF.

This clonotype was detected only once. A read error may account for a junction end that differs from germline. The chain combines TRBV15 with TRBJ1-6; D unresolved. CDR1 and CDR2 (germline): LNHNV, YYDKDF (reference sequence). The length of the CDR3 is 14 residues. CDR3 DNA: TGTGCTGTGAGGCCGGGCACCAATGCAGGCAAATCAACCTTT. It encodes CAVRPGTNAGKSTF.

This clonotype turned up a few times. The V call is TRBV18, the J call TRBJ2-7, with D unclear. Germline V gene sequence: CDR1 KGHSH, CDR2 LQKENI. V was clipped by 5 bases and J by 3 bases, with 11 bases between them. This CDR3 has 13 amino acids. The CDR3 DNA sequence: TGTGCCAGCTCAGCGACAATAGGCTACGAGCAGTACTTC. It translates to CASSATIGYEQYF.

This chain links TRBV5-1 with TRBJ2-7; 9 nucleotides align to TRBD2. Trimming took 0 bases from V and 5 from J; bases not matched to a gene: 12. This CDR3 has 17 residues. Germline V gene sequence: CDR1 SGHRS, CDR2 YFSETQ. The CDR3: CASSLGLAGVSVDEQYF. CDR3 DNA sequence: TGCGCCAGCAGCTTGGGGTTAGCGGGAGTAAGCGTCGACGAGCAGTACTTC.

This clonotype occurred once. The V and J genes are TRBV29-1 and TRBJ1-1; a possible D gene is TRBD1 (5 bases). CDR1 is SQVTM, CDR2 ANQGSEA, per germline. V gave up 6 bases and J gave up 4 bases, with 12 bases separating them. This CDR3 is built from 12 residues. CDR3 in DNA: TGCAGCGTCGGAGGGGTAAGCACTGAAGCTTTCTTT. Translated, it gives CSVGGVSTEAFF.

V is TRBV5-1 and J is TRBJ2-1, with 14 bases lining up with TRBD2. Germline lookup yields CDR1 SGHRS and CDR2 YFSETQ. Trimming cost V 4 bases and J 8 bases; bases outside gene matches: 5. The CDR3 has 15 residues. CDR3 region: CASSVGLAGADEQFF. In nucleotides, the CDR3 is TGCGCCAGCAGCGTGGGACTAGCGGGAGCCGATGAGCAGTTCTTC.

This clonotype was detected only once. The chain employs TRBV14 and TRBJ1-1; the D gene is possibly TRBD1 (6 bases). CDR1 SGHDN and CDR2 FVKESK come from the germline V gene. The CDR3 contains 13 residues. The ends were cut back, 6 bases at V and 5 bases at J, with 13 bases in the middle. The CDR3 DNA reads TGTGCCAGCAGTCATACAGGGAGGACTGAAGCTTTCTTT. Translated, it gives CASSHTGRTEAFF.

The sample holds one count of this clonotype. The genes are TRBV6-7 and TRBJ2-7; tentatively, D is TRBD1 (5 bases). TRBV6-7 is an ORF, with its function uncertain. V lost 6 bases and J lost 0, with 15 bases in between. This CDR3 is 15 amino acids long. The CDR3 here is CASRTKGMSSYEQYF. CDR3 in DNA: TGTGCCAGCAGGACGAAGGGGATGAGCTCCTACGAGCAGTACTTC.

The table lists this clonotype with a count of one. The chain is built from TRBV4-3 and TRBJ2-7, with 8 bases matching TRBD1. CDR1 LGHNA and CDR2 YSLEER come from the germline V gene. The CDR3 has 16 amino acids. Losses at the gene ends were 0 bases for V and 2 bases for J; bases not matched to a gene: 6. CDR3 region: CASSQDLGQGAYEQYF. DNA for the CDR3: TGCGCCAGCAGCCAAGATCTTGGACAGGGAGCCTACGAGCAGTACTTC.

In its sample, this clonotype was seen once. V usage is TRBV28 and J usage is TRBJ2-7; TRBD1 aligns across 7 bases. The CDR3 has 13 residues. Trimming cost V 6 bases and J 5 bases; bases outside gene matches: 7. Looked up from germline, CDR1 is MDHEN and CDR2 is SYDVKM. The CDR3 loop reads CASSLLGTDEQYF. CDR3 DNA: TGTGCCAGCAGCCTACTCGGGACAGACGAGCAGTACTTC.

The J gene is TRBJ2-7, the V gene TRBV4-1; perhaps TRBD2 as D (5 bases). Trimming took off 0 bases at V and 6 bases at J, with 15 bases between the two ends. The germline CDR1 and CDR2 sequences are MGHRA and YSYEKL. There are 15 residues in the CDR3. This CDR3 reads CASSQEGAPGSEQYF. In DNA, the CDR3 is TGCGCCAGCAGCCAAGAAGGTGCGCCGGGAAGCGAGCAGTACTTC.

V and J are TRBV6-5 and TRBJ2-1, with TRBD2 matching 10 bases. The germline CDR1 and CDR2 sequences are MNHEY and SVGAGI. Trimming removed 10 bases from V and 3 bases from J; junction bases left unmatched: 12. The CDR3 runs to 16 residues. This CDR3 reads CATRLAGDLLYNEQFF. The CDR3 DNA is TGTGCCACCCGTCTAGCGGGAGATCTCCTCTACAATGAGCAGTTCTTC.

The chain carries TRBV28 and TRBJ2-7, with 7 bases identical to TRBD2. Trimming took 6 bases from V and 1 from J; bases not matched to a gene: 9. Germline CDR1 reads MDHEN; CDR2 reads SYDVKM. The CDR3 consists of 15 residues. The DNA for the CDR3 is TGTGCCAGCAGGCTTGGGGGGGGTATATCCTACGAGCAGTACTTC. Protein: CASRLGGGISYEQYF.

The J gene is TRBJ2-3, the V gene TRBV21-1. TRBV21-1 counts as a pseudogene. The CDR3 extends over 13 amino acids. The CDR3 DNA sequence: TGTGCCAGCAGCAAATTATCGGGGGATACGCAGTATTTT. Its translation is CASSKLSGDTQYF.

The gene calls are TRBV29-1 and TRBJ1-2, with 7 bases identical to TRBD1. The CDR3 contains 12 residues. V lost 1 base, J lost 8 bases, and 4 bases stayed unmatched. Germline lookup yields CDR1 SQVTM and CDR2 ANQGSEA. CDR3 protein: CSVEGQGEGYTF. CDR3 DNA: TGCAGCGTTGAAGGGCAGGGGGAGGGCTACACCTTC.

The chain has TRBV28 and TRBJ2-7, with TRBD2 matching over 7 bases. The CDR3 totals 13 residues. The V gene's germline CDR1 is MDHEN and CDR2 SYDVKM. V dropped 5 bases and J dropped 4; count of bases not matched to a gene: 5. The CDR3 region is CASSGLEGYEQYF. The DNA of the CDR3 is TGTGCCAGCAGTGGACTAGAGGGATACGAGCAGTACTTC.

V gene TRBV28 combines with J gene TRBJ2-7, with 9 bases identical to TRBD2. The CDR3 length is 15 residues. With V trimmed by 7 bases and J by 2 bases, 9 bases remained unmatched. Germline CDR1 MDHEN, CDR2 SYDVKM. The chain's CDR3 is CASTPGLAPTYEQYF. The CDR3, as DNA: TGTGCCAGCACCCCAGGACTAGCGCCTACCTACGAGCAGTACTTC.

DNA of the CDR3: TGTGCCACCAGGAACACAAACCAAGAGACCCAGTACTTC. Its translation is CATRNTNQETQYF. The rearrangement links TRBV24-1 to TRBJ2-5; no clear D gene. Trimming pared 7 bases from V and 0 bases from J, leaving 8 bases between. CDR3 length equals 13 residues. Germline assignment: CDR1 KGHDR and CDR2 SFDVKD.

The V gene is TRBV5-1, the J gene TRBJ2-1; 10 bases are a match to TRBD2. Germline CDR1 is SGHRS and CDR2 is YFSETQ. J lost 8 bases, V lost 6 bases, and 11 bases had no gene match. The CDR3 extends over 15 amino acids. CDR3 in DNA: TGCGCCAGCAACACCGGGACTAGCGTACCGGATGAGCAGTTCTTC. Translating it yields CASNTGTSVPDEQFF.